Following are 20 T cell receptor beta chains from one sample sequenced in a study of blood T cell repertoires in COVID-19. The assay was immunoSEQ multiplex PCR, and TCRdb's table has in-frame clones only and misses some. The table shows about 87,000 clones, with more than 75% occurring only once. The specimen sequenced was peripheral blood. These receptors were taken from a man aged 40-50 years with acute or convalescent COVID-19.

This clone was counted a few times. Within the sample, other DNA sequences also encode this same CDR3. This chain uses TRBV19 with TRBJ2-7; the match to TRBD1 covers 7 bases. The CDR3 length is 14 residues. The trim removed 4 bases at V and 4 bases at J, leaving 7 bases unmatched. Germline V lookup: CDR1 LNHDA, CDR2 SQIVND (reference sequence). CDR3 nucleotides: TGTGCCAGTAGTACCCGACAGGGTGGTTACGAGCAGTACTTC. It yields the protein CASSTRQGGYEQYF.

Only a few counts were recorded for this clone. J is TRBJ1-3 and V is TRBV9; D gene unclear. CDR3 length equals 13 residues. The ends were cut back, 3 bases at V and 7 bases at J, with 11 bases in the middle. Germline-derived CDR1 and CDR2 are SGDLS and YYNGEE. CDR3 nucleotides: TGTGCCAGCAGCGCCCCAAGTCGGAACACCATATATTTT. It specifies CASSAPSRNTIYF.

The chain carries TRBV11-3 and TRBJ2-1; D is possibly TRBD1 (5 bases). Trimming stripped 2 bases from V and 3 bases from J, with 14 bases between. This CDR3 region has 16 residues. Germline assignment: CDR1 SGHNT and CDR2 YENEEA. The CDR3 region has the DNA TGTGCCAGCAGCTTAAGGGGCCAGCGCCACTACAATGAGCAGTTCTTC. Protein: CASSLRGQRHYNEQFF.

The chain is built from TRBV4-2 and TRBJ2-3; 10 positions match TRBD1. This CDR3 has 16 residues. V was pared by 0 bases and J by 3 bases, with 3 bases of the junction left unmatched. CDR1 LGHNA and CDR2 YNFKEQ come from the germline V gene. The CDR3 loop reads CASSQEGTGATDTQYF. The CDR3, as DNA: TGTGCCAGCAGCCAAGAAGGGACAGGGGCGACAGATACGCAGTATTTT.

The chain links TRBV7-9 to TRBJ2-3; D is possibly TRBD2 (6 bases). V was trimmed by 0 bases and J by 2 bases, leaving 12 bases between them. This CDR3 is built from 16 residues. CDR1 and CDR2 from the germline V gene are SEHNR and FQNEAQ (reference sequence). In nucleotides, the CDR3 is TGTGCCAGCAGCTTAGCACTAGCCGGATCCACAGATACGCAGTATTTT. Its translation is CASSLALAGSTDTQYF.

The chain employs TRBV12-3 or TRBV12-4 and TRBJ2-3, with D maybe TRBD2 (5 bases). The CDR3 is 13 amino acids. V was cut by 6 bases and J by 6 bases, with 13 bases left in between. DNA of the CDR3: TGTGCCAGCAGCCCTCTAAAGCGGGATACGCAGTATTTT. Translated: CASSPLKRDTQYF.

The chain joins TRBV19 to TRBJ2-3; D may be TRBD2 (5 bases). CDR1 is LNHDA, CDR2 SQIVND, per germline (reference sequence). The CDR3 consists of 11 residues. V lost 8 bases, J lost 10 bases, and 13 bases lay in between. The CDR3: CASLQEGAQYF. CDR3 DNA sequence: TGTGCCAGTCTCCAAGAGGGAGCGCAGTATTTT.

The rearrangement joins TRBV30 to TRBJ2-7; no reliable D call. V dropped 1 base and J dropped 1 base, with 14 bases sitting between them. The CDR3 sequence is 15 residues long. Germline-derived CDR1 and CDR2 are GTSNPN and SVGIG (reference sequence). DNA of the CDR3: TGTGCCTGGAGTGGGCGAGGTTTTCTGTCCTACGAGCAGTACTTC. Translating it yields CAWSGRGFLSYEQYF.

This clone was seen a few times. Compared with germline, one end of the junction differs, possibly owing to a read error. This sequence joins TRBV7-7 and TRBJ2-2; TRBD1 matches 8 bases. CDR1 SSHAT and CDR2 FNYEAQ come from the germline V gene (reference sequence). The CDR3 runs 14 residues. The CDR3 reads CASSLGQGAGELFF. In DNA, the CDR3 is TGTGCTAGCAGCTTAGGACAGGGTGCCGGGGAGCTGTTTTTT.

V usage is TRBV6-2 or TRBV6-3 and J usage is TRBJ1-6, with a weak D call TRBD1 (5 bases). The germline gives CDR1 MNHEY, CDR2 SVGEGT. V was cut by 1 base and J by 7 bases, with 11 bases left in between. CDR3 length equals 15 residues. CDR3: CASSYFPGLNSPLHF. CDR3 DNA sequence: TGTGCCAGCAGTTACTTTCCGGGACTCAATTCACCCCTCCACTTT.

V usage is TRBV6-1 and J usage is TRBJ1-1, with 8 bases aligning to TRBD1. Trimming at V came to 2 bases and at J to 12 bases, leaving 8 bases not matched to a gene. The germline V gene has CDR1 MNHNS and CDR2 SASEGT. CDR3 length equals 13 residues. This CDR3 is CASSEQGTGESFF. DNA of the CDR3: TGTGCCAGCAGTGAACAGGGGACAGGAGAATCTTTCTTT.

The chain has TRBV27 and TRBJ2-1, with 14 bases matching TRBD2. Germline CDR1 is MNHEY and CDR2 is SMNVEV (reference sequence). With 4 bases clipped from V and 0 bases from J, the junction kept 5 bases outside the gene matches. The length of the CDR3 is 18 residues. This chain's CDR3 is CASSSGLAGAVSYNEQFF. The CDR3 DNA reads TGTGCCAGCAGTTCGGGACTAGCGGGAGCAGTCTCCTACAATGAGCAGTTCTTC.

The genes are TRBV6-5 and TRBJ1-2, with TRBD1 as a possible D gene (5 bases). The V end lost 0 bases, the J end lost 4 bases, and 12 bases lay between the germline ends. This CDR3 region has 15 residues. Looked up from germline, CDR1 is MNHEY and CDR2 is SVGAGI. The CDR3 loop reads CASSYSGGVGYGYTF. CDR3 coding DNA: TGTGCCAGCAGTTACTCGGGGGGGGTTGGCTATGGCTACACCTTC.

V gene TRBV6-5 combines with J gene TRBJ2-1; D is ambiguous. The CDR3 has 14 amino acids. Trimming took off 7 bases at V and 7 bases at J, with 17 bases between the two ends. Germline values: CDR1 MNHEY, CDR2 SVGAGI. This CDR3 is CASTQTVTGNEQFF. The CDR3 DNA is TGTGCCAGCACCCAGACTGTAACGGGTAATGAGCAGTTCTTC.

The chain links TRBV7-2 to TRBJ2-3; TRBD1 is a possible D gene (6 bases). The CDR3 is 12 amino acids. V was trimmed by 5 bases and J by 4 bases, leaving 7 bases between them. From germline, CDR1 is SGHTA and CDR2 FQGNSA. CDR3 region: CASSRTADTQYF. In nucleotides, the CDR3 is TGTGCCAGCAGCCGGACAGCAGATACGCAGTATTTT. The whole variable domain, remainder taken from reference TRBV7-2 and TRBJ2-3, is GAGVSQSPSNKVTEKGKDVELRCDPISGHTALYWYRQSLGQGLEFLIYFQGNSAPDKSGLPSDRFSAERTGGSVSTLTIQRTQQEDSAVYLCASSRTADTQYFGPGTRLTVL.

The chain recombines TRBV3-1 (or the pseudogene TRBV3-2) with TRBJ2-7; tentatively, D is TRBD2 (6 bases). Per the germline V gene, CDR1 is LGHDT and CDR2 is YNNKEL (reference sequence). CDR3 size: 13 residues. V was shortened by 4 bases and J by 4 bases, with 11 bases between the two germline ends. The DNA for the CDR3 is TGTGCCAGCAGCCCCCGAGGGAGGTACGAGCAGTACTTC. This encodes CASSPRGRYEQYF.

The chain joins TRBV7-6 to TRBJ2-1, with TRBD1 identical over 9 bases. Germline lookup yields CDR1 SGHVS and CDR2 FNYEAQ. With 4 bases clipped from V and 7 bases from J, the junction kept 8 bases outside the gene matches. The CDR3 covers 15 residues. CDR3 sequence reads: CASSSTGGFGNEQFF. DNA for the CDR3: TGTGCCAGCAGCTCAACAGGGGGCTTTGGGAATGAGCAGTTCTTC.

The chain carries TRBV10-3 and TRBJ2-5, with D perhaps TRBD2 (7 bases). The V and J ends lost 0 bases and 1 base respectively, with 9 bases between them. Germline-derived CDR1 and CDR2 are ENHRY and SYGVKD. The CDR3 consists of 15 residues. The CDR3 is CAISESGGPQETQYF. Written as DNA, the CDR3 is TGTGCCATCAGTGAGTCGGGGGGGCCCCAAGAGACCCAGTACTTC.

The chain is built from TRBV2 and TRBJ1-3; D is ambiguous. The CDR3 runs 14 residues. Germline values: CDR1 SNHLY, CDR2 FYNNEI. Trimming pared 7 bases from V and 0 bases from J, leaving 10 bases between. The CDR3 bases are TGTGCCAGCATTATGGACTTCTCTGGAAACACCATATATTTT. This codes for CASIMDFSGNTIYF.

This chain joins TRBV27 and TRBJ2-5, with D tentatively TRBD2 (6 bases). Trimming removed 11 bases at V and 4 bases at J, with 17 bases between. The CDR3 is 13 amino acids. CDR1 and CDR2 (germline): MNHEY, SMNVEV (reference sequence). DNA of the CDR3: TGTGCCGCGGGGAAGGGAATAGTAGAGACCCAGTACTTC. This translates into CAAGKGIVETQYF.